The clone carrying this T cell receptor beta chain was detected many times. Its cognate antigen is unknown. This entry is derived from a study of T cells after yellow fever vaccination. A universal primer site and UMIs were added as TCR cDNA was made by 5'RACE template switching. Using its own MiXCR run on the 5' RACE reads, TCRdb lists one record per CDR3 protein. The data contain a few hundred thousand distinct CDR3 sequences, around 6.7% of them seen just once; the ten biggest clones take up approximately 1.1%. Study-level points and caveats: The study re-detected most primary-vaccination clones after the booster (under 97% CD4, roughly 88% CD8). Weaker, the secondary response peaked sooner, at day 5 versus 15.

The material was CD4+ T cells sorted from PBMCs, obtained on the day of the yellow fever booster vaccination. The receptor comes from a man younger than 40 who received the YFV17D yellow fever vaccine.

Here the CDR3 DNA reads TGTGCTAGTGGTTTGCCGTTAAGGGGGTTACATGCTCATGAGCAGTACTTC. Amino acids: CASGLPLRGLHAHEQYF. The gene calls are TRBV12-5 and TRBJ2-7, with D perhaps TRBD1 (6 bases). Trimming cost V 2 bases and J 7 bases, with 24 bases left between them. Germline CDR1 and CDR2: LGHNT and FRNRAP. The CDR3 spans 17 residues.